These 27 T cell receptor beta chains originate from one sample sequenced in a study of graft-versus-host responses after intestinal transplantation. Profiled with immunoSEQ multiplex PCR; TCRdb holds only in-frame clones, not every one. The table lists more than 95,000 clones, more than 85% of them singletons, with 1% to 1.5% in the top ten. Their target antigens are unknown. The sample was unstimulated CD8+ T cells sorted from spleen or lymph node cells, taken before intestinal transplant. The receptor set was obtained from a human donor who received an intestinal transplant.

CDR3 nucleotides: TGTGCCACCAGCAGGTCACAGGGCTACAATGAGCAGTTCTTC. Translation: CATSRSQGYNEQFF. The V gene is TRBV15, the J gene TRBJ2-1, with D maybe TRBD1 (6 bases). CDR3 length: 14 amino acids. Trimming removed 3 bases from V and 3 bases from J, with 9 bases in between. Germline V lookup: CDR1 LNHNV, CDR2 YYDKDF (reference sequence).

The chain carries TRBV4-1 and TRBJ1-1; a possible D gene is TRBD1 (6 bases). CDR1 and CDR2 from the germline V gene are MGHRA and YSYEKL. Trimming took 0 bases from V and 2 from J, leaving 10 bases between them. This CDR3 has 15 residues. This CDR3 reads CASSQEGGLNTEAFF. The CDR3 region has the DNA TGCGCCAGCAGCCAAGAAGGGGGACTCAACACTGAAGCTTTCTTT.

The chain joins TRBV6-5 to TRBJ1-2; 8 bases match TRBD1. CDR3 length: 15 residues. J gave up 6 bases and V 0 bases, and 6 bases lay outside the gene matches. Germline CDR1 and CDR2: MNHEY and SVGAGI. Here the CDR3 DNA reads TGTGCCAGCAGTTACTCGTGGACAGGGCAGGATGGCTACACCTTC. As protein: CASSYSWTGQDGYTF.

The chain employs TRBV4-1 and TRBJ2-5, with unresolved D. Per germline, CDR1 MGHRA and CDR2 YSYEKL. Trimming removed 5 bases at V and 2 bases at J, with 9 bases between. The CDR3 sequence is 13 residues long. The CDR3 nucleotides are TGCGCCAGCAGCTCCATAGTGCAAGAGACCCAGTACTTC. It translates to CASSSIVQETQYF.

This clone was seen once. The V call is TRBV6-1, the J call TRBJ2-5, with a possible D match to TRBD2 (5 bases). This CDR3 comprises 16 residues. The ends were cut back, 2 bases at V and 7 bases at J, with 20 bases in the middle. CDR1 is MNHNS, CDR2 SASEGT, per germline. DNA of the CDR3: TGTGCCAGCAGTGAATCTGAGGGTCAAATGGGCGGGACCCAGTACTTC. Translated: CASSESEGQMGGTQYF.

V is TRBV7-2 and J is TRBJ1-2; D gene ambiguous. The CDR3 sequence is 13 residues long. Germline CDR1 is SGHTA and CDR2 is FQGNSA. Trimming stripped 7 bases from V and 4 bases from J, with 13 bases between. CDR3: CASTLLATYGYTF. Here the CDR3 DNA reads TGTGCCAGCACCCTCTTGGCGACCTATGGCTACACCTTC. Using reference TRBV7-2 and TRBJ1-2 for the parts outside the CDR3, the full variable domain is GAGVSQSPSNKVTEKGKDVELRCDPISGHTALYWYRQSLGQGLEFLIYFQGNSAPDKSGLPSDRFSAERTGGSVSTLTIQRTQQEDSAVYLCASTLLATYGYTFGSGTRLTVV.

The chain employs TRBV11-2 and TRBJ1-2; D unresolved. Germline values: CDR1 SGHAT, CDR2 FQNNGV. This CDR3 has 12 amino acids. V was clipped by 1 base and J by 3 bases, with 3 bases between them. The CDR3 bases are TGTGCCAGCAGCTTAGTGGACTATGGCTACACCTTC. Translation: CASSLVDYGYTF.

This chain joins TRBV13 and TRBJ2-1; 10 bases are a match to TRBD2. V gave up 8 bases and J gave up 5 bases; unmatched junction bases: 6. This CDR3 region has 14 residues. Germline assignment: CDR1 PRHDT and CDR2 FYEKMQ (reference sequence). CDR3 loop: CASRSGGPNNEQFF. As DNA, the CDR3 is TGTGCCAGCCGTAGCGGGGGGCCAAACAATGAGCAGTTCTTC.

The chain couples TRBV28 to TRBJ1-2; perhaps TRBD1 as D (6 bases). Germline V gives CDR1 MDHEN, CDR2 SYDVKM. V lost 3 bases and J 4 bases, leaving 9 bases between the germline ends. The CDR3 sequence is 13 residues long. The CDR3 reads CASSFGGVYGYTF. The CDR3 DNA reads TGTGCCAGCAGTTTTGGGGGCGTCTATGGCTACACCTTC.

CDR3 nucleotide sequence: TGTGCCAGCAGTGATGAGAGGTTCTTTGCGAACACCGGGGAGCTGTTTTTT. It is translated as CASSDERFFANTGELFF. J is TRBJ2-2 and V is TRBV25-1; D unresolved. Germline V CDR1 and CDR2: MGHDK, SYGVNS. This CDR3 has 17 amino acids. V was clipped by 3 bases and J by 0 bases, with 14 bases between them.

The gene calls are TRBV5-6 and TRBJ1-1; D might be TRBD1 (5 bases). Germline CDR1 SGHDT, CDR2 YYEEEE. The CDR3 extends over 13 amino acids. Trimming took off 4 bases at V and 1 base at J, with 8 bases between the two ends. The CDR3 reads CASSRGPNTEAFF. As DNA, the CDR3 is TGTGCCAGCAGCCGGGGACCGAACACTGAAGCTTTCTTT.

The CDR3 here is CASSVARDSGTHGYTF. CDR3 in DNA: TGTGCCAGCAGCGTAGCCCGGGACAGCGGAACCCATGGCTACACCTTC. The chain uses TRBV9 and TRBJ1-2, with 7 bases fitting TRBD1. This CDR3 spans 16 amino acids. Germline V gene sequence: CDR1 SGDLS, CDR2 YYNGEE. Trimming cost V 0 bases and J 6 bases; bases outside gene matches: 11.

The genes are TRBV5-1 and TRBJ2-5; the D gene is possibly TRBD2 (5 bases). V lost 2 bases and J 4 bases, leaving 6 bases between the germline ends. This CDR3 contains 12 residues. Germline V gene sequence: CDR1 SGHRS, CDR2 YFSETQ. In nucleotides, the CDR3 is TGCGCCAGCAGCTTCGAGGGAGAGACCCAGTACTTC. This encodes CASSFEGETQYF.

This rearrangement joins TRBV2 to TRBJ1-2; D perhaps matches TRBD1 (6 bases). Germline lookup yields CDR1 SNHLY and CDR2 FYNNEI. The CDR3 length is 12 residues. Trimming cost V 7 bases and J 2 bases, with 8 bases left between them. The CDR3 here is CASIGQNYGYTF. CDR3 in DNA: TGTGCCAGCATCGGACAGAACTATGGCTACACCTTC.

The count of this clone is one. The chain couples TRBV7-6 to TRBJ1-2; TRBD1 matches at 7 bases. Trimming removed 5 bases from V and 6 bases from J; junction bases left unmatched: 6. Germline CDR1 reads SGHVS; CDR2 reads FNYEAQ. CDR3 length: 13 amino acids. The CDR3 is CASSAGQLNGYTF. CDR3 bases: TGTGCCAGCAGCGCGGGACAGCTTAATGGCTACACCTTC.

The CDR3 loop reads CSVGTGNTEAFF. CDR3 nucleotide sequence: TGCAGCGTAGGGACAGGGAACACTGAAGCTTTCTTT. V gene TRBV29-1 combines with J gene TRBJ1-1, with TRBD1 identical over 8 bases. There are 12 residues in the CDR3. Trimming took 6 bases from V and 1 from J; bases not matched to a gene: 1. Germline CDR1 is SQVTM and CDR2 is ANQGSEA.

The chain employs TRBV5-1 and TRBJ2-7; 7 bases are shared with TRBD2. CDR1 is SGHRS and CDR2 is YFSETQ in the germline V gene. The CDR3 is made up of 14 amino acids. With V trimmed by 2 bases and J by 1 base, 3 bases remained unmatched. CDR3 sequence: CASSFGGGSYEQYF. The CDR3 DNA is TGCGCCAGCAGCTTCGGCGGGGGTTCCTACGAGCAGTACTTC.

The V and J genes are TRBV9 and TRBJ2-2; D gene unclear. Trimming pared 0 bases from V and 0 bases from J, leaving 15 bases between. CDR3 size: 18 residues. Germline V gives CDR1 SGDLS, CDR2 YYNGEE. In nucleotides, the CDR3 is TGTGCCAGCAGCGTAGAGCACCGGGTTGTTCCGAACACCGGGGAGCTGTTTTTT. This encodes CASSVEHRVVPNTGELFF.

The V and J genes are TRBV6-5 and TRBJ1-6, with TRBD1 matching over 9 bases. Germline V lookup: CDR1 MNHEY, CDR2 SVGAGI. This CDR3 has 15 residues. Trimming took 2 bases from V and 6 from J; bases not matched to a gene: 2. This CDR3 reads CASSYATGGNSPLHF. CDR3 coding DNA: TGTGCCAGCAGTTACGCGACAGGGGGTAATTCACCCCTCCACTTT.

The chain carries TRBV10-1 and TRBJ2-1; D is possibly TRBD2 (6 bases). The germline V and J ends were trimmed by 3 bases and 7 bases, with 16 bases remaining between them. The germline V gene encodes CDR1 WNHNN and CDR2 SYGVQD (reference sequence). CDR3 length: 15 amino acids. The CDR3 sequence: CASSETLGGLNEQFF. CDR3 DNA sequence: TGCGCCAGCAGTGAAACATTGGGGGGATTAAATGAGCAGTTCTTC.

This chain links TRBV5-5 with TRBJ2-5, with TRBD1 matching over 8 bases. CDR3 size: 17 residues. J lost 1 base, V lost 0 bases, and 8 bases had no gene match. Germline-derived CDR1 and CDR2 are SGHKS and YYEKEE (reference sequence). CDR3 nucleotide sequence: TGTGCCAGCAGCTTGGTCGGTCCAGGGGGCCGCCAAGAGACCCAGTACTTC. Translated: CASSLVGPGGRQETQYF.

This clone was counted a single time. Germline is not matched at one junction end, which may reflect a read error. The V and J genes are TRBV6-1 and TRBJ1-1; 7 bases are a match to TRBD1. This CDR3 contains 16 residues. CDR1 is MNHNS, CDR2 SASEGT, per germline. Here the CDR3 DNA reads TGTGCCAGCAGTAAAGCCGAGGGGGCCCTGAACACTGAAGCTTTCTTT. Translating it yields CASSKAEGALNTEAFF.

The V and J genes are TRBV2 and TRBJ2-3; D ambiguous. CDR3 length equals 11 residues. Germline-derived CDR1 and CDR2 are SNHLY and FYNNEI. Deletions cut 5 bases from V and 6 bases from J, with 6 bases between. CDR3 nucleotides: TGTGCCAGCAGTTTTGGTGATACGCAGTATTTT. Its protein is CASSFGDTQYF.

CDR3 bases: TGCAGCGGACAATCGGTGGACACAGAATACTATGGCTACACCTTC. This codes for CSGQSVDTEYYGYTF. The chain employs TRBV29-1 and TRBJ1-2; D may be TRBD1 (5 bases). Germline values: CDR1 SQVTM, CDR2 ANQGSEA. This CDR3 is built from 15 residues. V was cut by 7 bases and J by 3 bases, with 21 bases left in between.

V and J are TRBV2 and TRBJ2-7; 8 bases are a match to TRBD2. The V and J ends lost 7 bases and 2 bases, in that order; junction bases with no gene match: 7. This CDR3 has 14 amino acids. Germline V gene data show CDR1 as SNHLY and CDR2 as FYNNEI. CDR3 in amino acids: CASNAAGEAYEQYF. Here the CDR3 DNA reads TGTGCCAGCAATGCAGCGGGGGAGGCCTACGAGCAGTACTTC.

The chain couples TRBV7-9 to TRBJ1-2, with D tentatively TRBD1 (6 bases). This CDR3 is built from 14 residues. The germline V gene encodes CDR1 SEHNR and CDR2 FQNEAQ (reference sequence). V lost 2 bases to trimming and J lost 0 bases, with 7 bases between them. The CDR3 coding sequence is TGTGCCAGCAGCTTAACAGGGACTAACTATGGCTACACCTTC. It encodes CASSLTGTNYGYTF.

This clone was observed a single time. This sequence joins TRBV7-9 and TRBJ1-5; D uncertain. The germline V and J ends were trimmed by 1 base and 5 bases, with 6 bases remaining between them. CDR3 length equals 13 residues. CDR1 and CDR2 (germline): SEHNR, FQNEAQ (reference sequence). In nucleotides, the CDR3 is TGTGCCAGCAGCTTAGGCCCTCATCAGCCCCAGCATTTT. This gives the protein CASSLGPHQPQHF.